This is a list of T cell receptor beta chains from one sample in a study of T cell repertoires in cytomegalovirus infection. TCRdb re-called the reads with MiXCR, one entry per CDR3 protein. The repertoire holds about 130,000 distinct CDR3 sequences, around 25% seen once, with approximately 35% in the top ten. Their cognate antigens are unknown. The material sequenced was PBMCs, sequenced either directly or after in vitro stimulation (not recorded which). The receptor source for this set is a human donor in good health (CMV status not recorded). Some clones in this sample may be carry-over from other donors' samples. The CDR3 runs from the conserved cysteine through the conserved F or W. The D gene is left open where the match is weak. Some rows have no size entry. The others give once, few or many, or a class for an expanded clone.

>TRBJ2-3|-|many|TRBV7-2
CASSLSSSPTDTQYF
TGTGCCAGCAGCTTAAGCTCCTCCCCGACAGATACGCAGTATTTT
>TRBJ2-5|TRBD2|-|TRBV5-4
CASSLDGGRAGETQYF
TGTGCCAGCAGCTTGGACGGCGGGAGGGCCGGAGAGACCCAGTACTTC
>TRBJ1-1|-|-|TRBV19
CARRGQGNTEAFF
TGTGCCCGTCGAGGCCAGGGGAACACTGAAGCTTTCTTT
>TRBJ1-1|-|many|TRBV11-1
CASSTRRLGTEAFF
TGTGCCAGCAGCACCCGCAGGTTGGGCACTGAAGCTTTCTTT
>TRBJ2-7|TRBD2|many|TRBV12-3/TRBV12-4
CASSFWLASGIYEQYF
TGTGCCAGCAGTTTTTGGCTCGCTAGCGGGATCTACGAGCAGTACTTC
>TRBJ1-1|TRBD1|few|TRBV12-5
CASGATGGHTEAFF
TGTGCTAGTGGTGCGACAGGGGGCCACACTGAAGCTTTCTTT
>TRBJ2-1|-|few|TRBV7-9
CASSAPGVDNEQFF
TGTGCCAGCAGCGCGCCGGGGGTAGACAATGAGCAGTTCTTC
>TRBJ2-5|TRBD2|-|TRBV18
CASSPPRTSGRGGQETQYF
TGTGCCAGCTCACCACCGAGGACTAGCGGGAGGGGCGGCCAGGAGACCCAGTACTTC
>TRBJ2-1|-|-|TRBV19
CASSLLDREGYNEQFF
TGTGCCAGTAGTCTCCTGGACAGGGAGGGTTACAATGAGCAGTTCTTC
>TRBJ1-2|-|-|TRBV2
CASSEDGGRAYGYTF
TGTGCCAGCAGTGAGGACGGCGGCAGAGCCTATGGCTACACCTTC
>TRBJ2-1|-|many|TRBV12-3/TRBV12-4
CASSLVGVGGGLASPYNEQFF
TGTGCCAGCAGTTTAGTGGGGGTTGGGGGGGGCCTCGCTTCCCCCTACAATGAGCAGTTCTTC
>TRBJ2-1|-|-|TRBV12-3/TRBV12-4
CASSSPRGEQFF
TGTGCCAGCAGTTCCCCCCGGGGTGAGCAGTTCTTC
>TRBJ1-5|-|-|TRBV2
CASGEVHQPQHF
TGTGCCAGCGGGGAAGTGCATCAGCCCCAGCATTTT
>TRBJ2-1|-|-|TRBV19
CASSVTGGVRRYNEQFF
TGTGCCAGTAGTGTCACAGGGGGGGTACGTCGGTACAATGAGCAGTTCTTC
>TRBJ2-7|TRBD1|-|TRBV7-6
CASSSGTGYGEQYF
TGTGCCAGCAGCTCCGGGACAGGGTACGGCGAGCAGTACTTC
>TRBJ2-3|-|few|TRBV11-2
CASSSIGTGSGTDTQYF
TGTGCCAGCAGCTCGATCGGGACTGGCTCGGGCACAGATACGCAGTATTTT
>TRBJ2-3|TRBD2|-|TRBV7-2
CASSRSGPGGDTQYF
TGTGCCAGCAGCCGTAGCGGGCCCGGTGGAGATACGCAGTATTTT
>TRBJ2-5|-|-|TRBV4-3
CASSQERTGYQETQYF
TGCGCCAGCAGCCAAGAGCGGACCGGGTACCAAGAGACCCAGTACTTC
>TRBJ2-7|TRBD2|-|TRBV28
CASSWTSAYSYEQYF
TGTGCCAGCAGTTGGACTAGCGCCTACTCCTACGAGCAGTACTTC
>TRBJ1-4|TRBD1|many|TRBV25-1
CASSARDRRTNEKLFF
TGTGCCAGCAGTGCCCGGGACAGGAGAACTAATGAAAAACTGTTTTTT
>TRBJ1-5|TRBD1|many|TRBV11-2
CASSYRDRGNQPQHF
TGTGCCAGCAGCTATCGGGACAGGGGCAATCAGCCCCAGCATTTT
>TRBJ2-2|-|few|TRBV7-2
CASSLRLGELFF
TGTGCCAGCAGCTTAAGACTTGGGGAGCTGTTTTTT
>TRBJ2-7|-|many|TRBV7-9
CASSLNRERLYF
TGTGCCAGCAGCCTGAACAGGGAACGGCTGTACTTC
>TRBJ2-1|-|few|TRBV24-1
CATSDWGANDEQFF
TGTGCCACCAGTGATTGGGGGGCCAACGATGAGCAGTTCTTC
>TRBJ1-2|-|-|TRBV28
CASSSFSGYGYTF
TGTGCCAGCAGTTCTTTTTCTGGCTATGGCTACACCTTC
>TRBJ1-2|-|few|TRBV6-5
CASSSPRQGRSYGYTF
TGTGCCAGCAGTTCCCCCCGCCAGGGACGGAGCTATGGCTACACCTTC
>TRBJ1-2|-|-|TRBV10-3
CAHHPGNYGYTF
TGTGCCCATCACCCGGGGAACTATGGCTACACCTTC
>TRBJ2-1|-|few|TRBV19
CASSIDQGGDNEQFF
TGTGCCAGTAGCATAGATCAGGGGGGGGACAATGAGCAGTTCTTC
>TRBJ1-5|-|few|TRBV7-9
CASSLNRRHRSNQPQHF
TGTGCCAGCAGTCTTAACCGGCGACACCGAAGCAATCAGCCCCAGCATTTT
>TRBJ2-2|TRBD1|-|TRBV10-3
CAITGTAVTGELFF
TGTGCCATCACCGGGACAGCCGTCACCGGGGAGCTGTTTTTT
>TRBJ2-3|TRBD2|many|TRBV7-6
CASSSLSGRYTDTQYF
TGTGCCAGCAGCTCCCTGAGCGGGAGGTACACAGATACGCAGTATTTT
>TRBJ1-5|-|few|TRBV30
CAWSVERNPYSNQPQHF
TGTGCCTGGAGTGTAGAGCGGAACCCATATAGCAATCAGCCCCAGCATTTT
>TRBJ2-1|TRBD2|-|TRBV6-2/TRBV6-3
CASSYSMRRSGSSYNEQFF
TGTGCCAGCAGTTACTCGATGAGGCGAAGCGGGAGCTCCTACAATGAGCAGTTCTTC
>TRBJ2-2|TRBD1|-|TRBV6-2/TRBV6-3
CASSGTGGLAGELFF
TGTGCCAGCAGCGGGACAGGGGGCTTGGCCGGGGAGCTGTTTTTT
>TRBJ2-3|TRBD1|once|TRBV5-6
CASSFGSSGGGGTQYF
TGTGCCAGCAGTTTTGGGAGTTCAGGGGGTGGTGGTACGCAGTATTTT